A single sample is the source of the 17 T cell receptor beta chains below, sequenced in a study of cytomegalovirus exposure and HLA in healthy donors. The PCR made use of 60 Vbeta and 13 Jbeta primers. Assay: immunoSEQ multiplex PCR; the TCRdb copy retains only in-frame clones and omits some. In total, the table holds 40,000 to 45,000 clones. Input material: PBMCs. These receptors were taken from a man aged 25-45 years in good health and CMV-seronegative.

V is TRBV9 and J is TRBJ2-5; 14 nucleotides agree with TRBD2. This CDR3 has 16 residues. CDR1 and CDR2 from the germline V gene are SGDLS and YYNGEE. V lost 2 bases to trimming and J lost 5 bases; unmatched junction nucleotides: 5. The CDR3 loop reads CASSVGLAGGRETQYF. DNA of the CDR3: TGTGCCAGCAGCGTCGGACTAGCGGGAGGTCGGGAGACCCAGTACTTC.

The chain has TRBV11-3 and TRBJ2-7; unclear D gene. Germline values: CDR1 SGHNT, CDR2 YENEEA. V lost 5 bases and J 2 bases, leaving 10 bases between the germline ends. The CDR3 loop spans 13 amino acids. CDR3 sequence reads: CASSTGLAYEQYF. In DNA form, the CDR3 reads TGTGCCAGCAGCACGGGTCTCGCCTACGAGCAGTACTTC. Combining the CDR3 with reference TRBV11-3 and TRBJ2-7 gives the whole variable domain EAGVVQSPRYKIIEKKQPVAFWCNPISGHNTLYWYLQNLGQGPELLIRYENEEAVDDSQLPKDRFSAERLKGVDSTLKIQPAELGDSAVYLCASSTGLAYEQYFGPGTRLTVT.

CDR3 nucleotides: TGCGCCAGCACCACTAGCGGGACTAACTCCTACAATGAGCAGTTCTTC. Protein: CASTTSGTNSYNEQFF. The V gene is TRBV5-1, the J gene TRBJ2-1; TRBD2 matches at 10 bases. V lost 6 bases, J lost 0 bases, and 6 bases stayed unmatched. The CDR3 runs 16 residues. Germline CDR1 and CDR2: SGHRS and YFSETQ.

In regard to this clone: Other DNA sequences in this specimen translate into the identical CDR3. The chain recombines TRBV5-6 with TRBJ1-2; 11 bases align to TRBD1. V lost 4 bases to trimming and J lost 2 bases; unmatched junction nucleotides: 4. This CDR3 has 15 amino acids. The germline V gene has CDR1 SGHDT and CDR2 YYEEEE. This chain's CDR3 is CASSDRDRGNYGYTF. The CDR3 DNA is TGTGCCAGCAGCGACCGGGACAGGGGGAACTATGGCTACACCTTC.

The chain joins TRBV19 to TRBJ1-5, with 7 bases identical to TRBD1. Per the germline V gene, CDR1 is LNHDA and CDR2 is SQIVND (reference sequence). V lost 5 bases, J lost 7 bases, and 8 bases stayed unmatched. The CDR3 has 14 amino acids. Written as DNA, the CDR3 is TGTGCCAGTAGTGGGGCAGGGGGAAGCCAGCCCCAGCATTTT. It encodes CASSGAGGSQPQHF.

The chain links TRBV5-1 to TRBJ2-1; TRBD2 matches 12 bases. The CDR3 contains 18 residues. Trimming removed 5 bases from V and 6 bases from J; junction bases left unmatched: 15. The germline V gene has CDR1 SGHRS and CDR2 YFSETQ. This CDR3 is CASRTGLAGFSWLNEQFF. CDR3 DNA: TGCGCCAGCAGAACCGGACTAGCGGGATTCTCGTGGCTCAATGAGCAGTTCTTC. The full variable domain, completed using reference TRBV5-1 and TRBJ2-1, is KAGVTQTPRYLIKTRGQQVTLSCSPISGHRSVSWYQQTPGQGLQFLFEYFSETQRNKGNFPGRFSGRQFSNSRSEMNVSTLELGDSALYLCASRTGLAGFSWLNEQFFGPGTRLTVL.

This sequence joins TRBV9 and TRBJ2-5; D not certain. The CDR3 runs 14 residues. Trimming took 2 bases from V and 2 from J, leaving 10 bases between them. Germline CDR1 and CDR2: SGDLS and YYNGEE. This CDR3 reads CASSVGRQQETQYF. The CDR3 DNA reads as TGTGCCAGCAGCGTGGGCAGGCAGCAAGAGACCCAGTACTTC.

The J gene is TRBJ1-1, the V gene TRBV15; D is ambiguous. Trimming stripped 3 bases from V and 5 bases from J, with 7 bases between. The germline V gene encodes CDR1 LNHNV and CDR2 YYDKDF (reference sequence). The CDR3 spans 12 residues. The CDR3: CATSRGGTEAFF. Written as DNA, the CDR3 is TGTGCCACCAGCAGGGGAGGGACTGAAGCTTTCTTT.

The rearrangement uses TRBV5-6 and TRBJ1-4; no clear D. The germline V gene has CDR1 SGHDT and CDR2 YYEEEE. Deletions cut 0 bases from V and 2 bases from J, with 11 bases between. The CDR3 loop spans 16 amino acids. As DNA, the CDR3 is TGTGCCAGCAGCTTGGCCAGGAGGATCACTAATGAAAAACTGTTTTTT. Its translation: CASSLARRITNEKLFF.

The chain has TRBV6-1 and TRBJ2-4; D may be TRBD2 (6 bases). V was pared by 1 base and J by 0 bases, with 7 bases between. Looked up from germline, CDR1 is MNHNS and CDR2 is SASEGT. The CDR3 length is 15 residues. The CDR3, as DNA: TGTGCCAGCAGTGAAGGGAGGGGAGCCAAAAACATTCAGTACTTC. Translation gives CASSEGRGAKNIQYF.

The chain couples TRBV6-9 to TRBJ2-7; D is possibly TRBD1 (5 bases). Trimming removed 10 bases from V and 1 base from J, with 8 bases in between. The CDR3 has 11 residues. Germline assignment: CDR1 MNHGY and CDR2 SVAAGI. For the CDR3, the DNA is TGTGCCAACCCAGGGTCCTACGAGCAGTACTTC. Translating it yields CANPGSYEQYF.

V gene TRBV7-2 combines with J gene TRBJ2-7, with 8 positions matching TRBD2. Trimming took 3 bases from V and 3 from J; bases not matched to a gene: 7. The CDR3 is made up of 15 amino acids. Germline V gene data show CDR1 as SGHTA and CDR2 as FQGNSA. The CDR3 sequence: CASSLPGGLIYEQYF. As DNA, the CDR3 is TGTGCCAGCAGCTTGCCGGGGGGGCTGATCTACGAGCAGTACTTC. Based on the CDR3 plus reference TRBV7-2 and TRBJ2-7, the full variable domain is GAGVSQSPSNKVTEKGKDVELRCDPISGHTALYWYRQSLGQGLEFLIYFQGNSAPDKSGLPSDRFSAERTGGSVSTLTIQRTQQEDSAVYLCASSLPGGLIYEQYFGPGTRLTVT.

This sequence joins TRBV7-8 and TRBJ1-5, with no clear D. Trimming took off 4 bases at V and 5 bases at J, with 15 bases between the two ends. The CDR3 is 15 amino acids. CDR1 is SGHVS, CDR2 FQNEAQ, per germline. The DNA of the CDR3 is TGTGCCAGCAGCTCAACGGTGGGCAGCCATCAGCCCCAGCATTTT. It yields the protein CASSSTVGSHQPQHF.

The J gene is TRBJ2-3, the V gene TRBV15, with D perhaps TRBD1 (5 bases). The CDR3 extends over 16 amino acids. Germline V lookup: CDR1 LNHNV, CDR2 YYDKDF (reference sequence). V was shortened by 1 base and J by 0 bases, with 11 bases between the two germline ends. The CDR3 reads CATSRGQGISTDTQYF. CDR3 DNA: TGTGCCACCAGCAGAGGGCAGGGAATAAGCACAGATACGCAGTATTTT. Full variable domain (remainder filled in from reference TRBV15 and TRBJ2-3): DAMVIQNPRYQVTQFGKPVTLSCSQTLNHNVMYWYQQKSSQAPKLLFHYYDKDFNNEADTPDNFQSRRPNTSFCFLDIRSPGLGDTAMYLCATSRGQGISTDTQYFGPGTRLTVL.

Points on this clone: Germline is not matched at one junction end, which may reflect a read error. This chain uses TRBV5-6 with TRBJ2-7, with D possibly matching TRBD1 (6 bases). Germline loops: CDR1 SGHDT, CDR2 YYEEEE. The CDR3 spans 11 residues. In DNA form, the CDR3 reads TGTGCCAGCACCCACACCGGGGACACCGTCTTC. It encodes CASTHTGDTVF. Full variable domain (remainder filled in from reference TRBV5-6 and TRBJ2-7): DAGVTQSPTHLIKTRGQQVTLRCSPKSGHDTVSWYQQALGQGPQFIFQYYEEEERQRGNFPDRFSGHQFPNYSSELNVNALLLGDSALYLCASTHTGDTVFGPGTRLTVT.

Details on this clone: A junction boundary mismatches the germline segment, possibly from a read error. The same CDR3 is also encoded by other DNA sequences in this sample. The chain recombines TRBV4-3 with TRBJ1-6, with unresolved D. The germline gives CDR1 LGHNA, CDR2 YSLEER. The CDR3 totals 16 residues. The CDR3 bases are TGCGCCAGCAGCCTCGGAGGGAGCTCCTATAATTCACCCCTACACTTT. This gives the protein CASSLGGSSYNSPLHF.

The chain has TRBV6-6 and TRBJ2-7; 7 bases align to TRBD2. Per germline, CDR1 MNHNY and CDR2 SVGAGI (reference sequence). The CDR3 has 14 amino acids. V dropped 6 bases and J dropped 2; count of bases not matched to a gene: 7. The CDR3 coding sequence is TGTGCCAGCAGACGGGAGGACCTCGCCTACGAGCAGTACTTC. This sequence encodes CASRREDLAYEQYF.